This T cell receptor beta chain is from a study of shared clonotypes between healthy human individuals. There are 15 residues in the CDR3. Germline loops: CDR1 SNHLY, CDR2 FYNNEI. V was clipped by 5 bases and J by 0 bases; unmatched bases: 7. The data were produced by immunoSEQ multiplex PCR, yet TCRdb's version contains in-frame clones alone and is incomplete. The repertoire holds millions of clones, 90% to 95% seen once, with 0.13% in the top ten. The TCR originated in a young man in good health. The chain combines TRBV2 with TRBJ2-7; 7 nucleotides agree with TRBD1. Sequencing was performed on naive CD4+ T cells sorted from blood. The subset here: CD45RA+ positively selected. DNA for the CDR3: TGTGCCAGCAGTAAGACAGGGATGGGCTCCTACGAGCAGTACTTC. Amino acids: CASSKTGMGSYEQYF.